This TCR beta chain appears in the sequencing data of a study of response to subunit inactivated influenza vaccine. Each CDR3 protein gets one entry after TCRdb re-called the RT-PCR reads with MiXCR. The table records 590,000 or so distinct CDR3 sequences, around 15% of them present only once. The origin of this receptor is a man aged 45-60 years who received an inactivated influenza vaccine. Material: PBMCs from blood, obtained 14 days before vaccination.

The CDR3 spells CSGSGTGELFF. CDR3 DNA: TGCAGTGGCAGTGGCACCGGGGAGCTGTTTTTT. The rearrangement links TRBV20-1 to TRBJ2-2; D gene uncertain. This CDR3 has 11 amino acids. V lost 7 bases to trimming and J lost 4 bases, with 7 bases between them. The germline gives CDR1 DFQATT, CDR2 SNEGSKA (reference sequence).